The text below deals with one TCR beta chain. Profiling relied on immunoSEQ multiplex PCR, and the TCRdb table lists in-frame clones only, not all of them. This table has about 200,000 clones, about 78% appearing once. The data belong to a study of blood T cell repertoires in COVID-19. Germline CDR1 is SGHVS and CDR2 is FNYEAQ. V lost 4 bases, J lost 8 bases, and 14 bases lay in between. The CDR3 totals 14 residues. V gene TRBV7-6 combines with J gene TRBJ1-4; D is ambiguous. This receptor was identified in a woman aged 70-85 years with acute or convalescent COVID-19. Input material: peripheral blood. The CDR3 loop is CASSSLRGDEKLFF. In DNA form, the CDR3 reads TGTGCCAGCAGCTCCCTCCGGGGTGACGAAAAACTGTTTTTT.